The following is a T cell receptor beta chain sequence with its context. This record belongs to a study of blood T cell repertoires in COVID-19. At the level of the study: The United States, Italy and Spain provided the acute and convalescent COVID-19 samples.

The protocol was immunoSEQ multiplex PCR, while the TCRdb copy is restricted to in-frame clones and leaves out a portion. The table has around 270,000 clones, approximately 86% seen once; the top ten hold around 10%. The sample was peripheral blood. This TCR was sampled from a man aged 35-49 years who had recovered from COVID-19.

Here the CDR3 DNA reads TGTGCCAGCAGCGTAGGGGTCGCCGGGGACTCCTACGAGCAGTACTTC. Protein: CASSVGVAGDSYEQYF. The chain couples TRBV9 to TRBJ2-7, with a possible D match to TRBD2 (5 bases). Trimming stripped 0 bases from V and 0 bases from J, with 13 bases between. Germline V lookup: CDR1 SGDLS, CDR2 YYNGEE. There are 16 residues in the CDR3. Together with reference TRBV9 and TRBJ2-7, the CDR3 gives the full variable domain: DSGVTQTPKHLITATGQRVTLRCSPRSGDLSVYWYQQSLDQGLQFLIQYYNGEERAKGNILERFSAQQFPDLHSELNLSSLELGDSALYFCASSVGVAGDSYEQYFGPGTRLTVT.